This TCR beta chain appears in the sequencing data of a study of T-cell reconstitution after alpha-beta-depleted transplantation in children. The library targeted TCRbeta and was prepared with unique molecular identifiers. MiXCR, applied by TCRdb to the PCR reads, yields one record per CDR3 protein. The data hold hundreds of thousands of distinct CDR3 sequences, with roughly 33% observed a single time. This CDR3 region has 14 residues. V was cut by 1 base and J by 6 bases, with 10 bases left in between. Germline V gene data show CDR1 as ENHRY and CDR2 as SYGVKD. The specimen was PBMCs from the stem cell graft donor, collected from the stem cell graft. The source is a human donor who donated a stem cell graft to a child with aplastic anemia. The chain has TRBV10-3 and TRBJ2-1; D assignment may be TRBD1 or TRBD2 (5 bases each). CDR3 sequence reads: CAISELGTINEQFF. The CDR3 nucleotides read TGTGCCATCAGTGAGTTGGGGACCATCAATGAGCAGTTCTTC.